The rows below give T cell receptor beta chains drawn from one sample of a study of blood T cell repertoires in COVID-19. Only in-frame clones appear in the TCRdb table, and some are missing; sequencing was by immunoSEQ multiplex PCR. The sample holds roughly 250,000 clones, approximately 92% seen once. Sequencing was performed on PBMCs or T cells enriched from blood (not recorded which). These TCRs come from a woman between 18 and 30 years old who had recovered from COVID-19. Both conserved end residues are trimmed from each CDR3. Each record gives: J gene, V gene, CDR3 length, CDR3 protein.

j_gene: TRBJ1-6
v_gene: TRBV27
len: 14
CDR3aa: ASMTPQTKRGSPLH

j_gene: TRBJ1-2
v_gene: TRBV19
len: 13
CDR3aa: ASRAGTGGLYGYT

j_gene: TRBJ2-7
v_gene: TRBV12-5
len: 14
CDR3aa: ASGPPTGGISYEQY

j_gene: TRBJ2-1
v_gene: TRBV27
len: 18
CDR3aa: ASRPDGAGVSLGAYNEQF

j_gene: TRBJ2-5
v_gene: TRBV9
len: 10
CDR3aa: ASSITGETQY

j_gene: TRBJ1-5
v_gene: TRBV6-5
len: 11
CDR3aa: ASVAYGNQPQH

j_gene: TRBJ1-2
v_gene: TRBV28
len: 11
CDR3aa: ASSQHRVAGYT

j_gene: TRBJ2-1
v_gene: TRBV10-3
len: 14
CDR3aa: AISEFRQGAYNEQF

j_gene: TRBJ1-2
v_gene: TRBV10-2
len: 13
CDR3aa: ASSEPNLAYYGYT

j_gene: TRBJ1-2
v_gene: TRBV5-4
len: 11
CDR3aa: ASSVGRTNGYT

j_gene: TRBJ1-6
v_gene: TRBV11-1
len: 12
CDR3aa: ASSFDSHNSPLH

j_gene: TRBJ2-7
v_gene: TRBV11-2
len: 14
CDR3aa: ASSLDLGGRSYEQY

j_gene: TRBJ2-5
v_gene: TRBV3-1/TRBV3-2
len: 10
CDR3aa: ASRGAGETQY

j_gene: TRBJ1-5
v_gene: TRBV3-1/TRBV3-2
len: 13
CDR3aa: ASSQDPHSNQPQH

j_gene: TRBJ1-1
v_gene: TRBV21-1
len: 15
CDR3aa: ASSKAGQGPEGTEAF

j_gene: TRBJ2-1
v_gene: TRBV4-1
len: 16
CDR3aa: ASSQEGGGPGLGNEQF

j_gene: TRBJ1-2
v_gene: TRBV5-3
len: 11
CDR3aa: LEPGQGGYGYT

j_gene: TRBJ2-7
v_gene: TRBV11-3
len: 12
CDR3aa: ASSSGRESYEQY

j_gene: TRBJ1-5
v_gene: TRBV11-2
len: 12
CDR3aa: ASSLGQGYQPQH

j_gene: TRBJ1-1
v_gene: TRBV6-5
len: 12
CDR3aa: ASSYSGRQGEAF

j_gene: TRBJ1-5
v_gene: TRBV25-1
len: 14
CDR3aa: ASSESGQGYNQPQH

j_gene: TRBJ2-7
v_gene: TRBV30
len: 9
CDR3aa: AWSDRYEQY

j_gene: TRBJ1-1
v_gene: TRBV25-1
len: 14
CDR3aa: ASSEYWKGPDTEAF

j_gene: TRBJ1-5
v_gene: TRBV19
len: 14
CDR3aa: ASSIQTAVGNQPQH

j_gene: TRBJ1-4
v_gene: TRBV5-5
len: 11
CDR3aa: ASSFGTNEKLF

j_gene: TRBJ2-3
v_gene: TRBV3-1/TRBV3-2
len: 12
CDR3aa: ASSQAGGTDTQY

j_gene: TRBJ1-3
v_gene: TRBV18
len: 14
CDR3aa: ASSPPSQGSGNTIY

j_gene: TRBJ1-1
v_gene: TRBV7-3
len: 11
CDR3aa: ASSSTGPAKAF

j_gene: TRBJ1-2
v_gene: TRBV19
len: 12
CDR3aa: ASSIRTGLYGYT

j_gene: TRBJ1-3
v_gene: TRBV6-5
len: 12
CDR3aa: ASSRTVSGNTIY

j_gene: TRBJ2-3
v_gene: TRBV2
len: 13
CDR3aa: ASRGNRGGTDTQY

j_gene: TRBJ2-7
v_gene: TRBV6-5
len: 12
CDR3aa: ASQMSGEPYEQY

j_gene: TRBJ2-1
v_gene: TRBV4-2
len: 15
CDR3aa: ASSHLLRGDNYNEQF

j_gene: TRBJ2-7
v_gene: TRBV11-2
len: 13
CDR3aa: ASSLEGLGAGEQY

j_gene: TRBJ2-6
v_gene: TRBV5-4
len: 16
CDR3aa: ASSAHPGHNSGANVLT

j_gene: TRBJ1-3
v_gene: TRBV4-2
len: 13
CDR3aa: ASSQDRGPGNTIY

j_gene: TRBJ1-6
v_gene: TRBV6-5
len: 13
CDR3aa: ASGPGQGAHSPLH

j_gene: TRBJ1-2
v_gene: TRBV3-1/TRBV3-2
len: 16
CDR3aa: ASSQESQGPHGGYGYT

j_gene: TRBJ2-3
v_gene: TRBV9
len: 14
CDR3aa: ASSGSGGASTDTQY

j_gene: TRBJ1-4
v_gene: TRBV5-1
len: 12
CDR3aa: AGSLEGWNEKLF

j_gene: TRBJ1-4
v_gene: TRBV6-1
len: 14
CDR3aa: ASSDLQRATNEKLF

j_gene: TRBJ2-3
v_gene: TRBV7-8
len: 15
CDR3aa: ASTRTSGGVSTDTQY

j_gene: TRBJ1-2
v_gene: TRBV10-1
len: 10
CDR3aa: ASSDSNYGYT

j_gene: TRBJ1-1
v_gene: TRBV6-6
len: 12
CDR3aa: ASKGGQGYTEAF

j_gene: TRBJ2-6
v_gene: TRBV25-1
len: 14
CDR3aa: ASSNRQGAGANVLT

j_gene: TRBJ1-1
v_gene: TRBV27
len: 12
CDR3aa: ASRKTRENTEAF

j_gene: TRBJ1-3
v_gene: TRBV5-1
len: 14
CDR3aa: ASSPRDRVAGNTIY

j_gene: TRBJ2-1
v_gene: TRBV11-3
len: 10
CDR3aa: ASSLGGTDRF

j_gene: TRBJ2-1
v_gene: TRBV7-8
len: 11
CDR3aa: ASTPGKYDEQF

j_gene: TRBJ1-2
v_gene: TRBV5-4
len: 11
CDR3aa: ASSPGQNYGYT

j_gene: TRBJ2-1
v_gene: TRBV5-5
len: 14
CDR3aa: ASSLGASGVVNEQF

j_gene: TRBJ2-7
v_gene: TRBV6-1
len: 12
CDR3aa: ASSEPGSSYEQY

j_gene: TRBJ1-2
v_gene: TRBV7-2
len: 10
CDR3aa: ASSPPGVDYT

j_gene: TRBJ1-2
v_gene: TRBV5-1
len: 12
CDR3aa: ASSLSGQGAGYT

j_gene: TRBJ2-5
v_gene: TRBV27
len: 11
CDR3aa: ASSRTSWETQY

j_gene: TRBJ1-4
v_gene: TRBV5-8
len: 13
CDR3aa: ASSFLSGWNEKLF

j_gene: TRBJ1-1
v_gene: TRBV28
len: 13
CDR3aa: ASSSRRGWGTEAF

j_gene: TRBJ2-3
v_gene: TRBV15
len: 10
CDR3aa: ATSRAGLTQY